A selection of T cell receptor beta chains follows, all from one sample in a study of T cell changes during pregnancy in multiple sclerosis. TCRdb keeps only in-frame clones here, not all; method: immunoSEQ multiplex PCR. The data contain roughly 69,000 clones, approximately 93% of them singletons. The input for sequencing was peripheral blood, taken in the second trimester of pregnancy. All receptors come from a female donor with multiple sclerosis, enrolled in a pregnancy study. CDR3s include the opening cysteine and the closing phenylalanine or tryptophan. A D gene is named only where the DNA matches it firmly. Expanded clones are given a class, and other clones once, few, many or no size at all.

d_gene	v_gene	len	j_gene	abundance	CDR3aa	CDR3nt
TRBD2	TRBV6-5	15	TRBJ2-3	-	CASSLLADGTYTQYF	TGTGCCAGCAGTCTACTAGCGGACGGCACATATACGCAGTATTTT
-	TRBV10-3	14	TRBJ1-3	once	CAISHSKTGNTIYF	TGTGCCATCAGTCACAGCAAAACTGGAAACACCATATATTTT
-	TRBV18	15	TRBJ1-1	-	CASSPTDGLNTEAFF	TGTGCCAGCTCACCGACTGACGGGTTGAACACTGAAGCTTTCTTT
-	TRBV19	15	TRBJ1-2	-	CASSIVDKTLYGYTF	TGTGCCAGTAGTATCGTGGACAAGACTCTCTATGGCTACACCTTC
TRBD2	TRBV7-8	19	TRBJ2-1	few	CASSPALGISGSSYNEQFF	TGTGCCAGCAGCCCTGCGCTGGGGATTAGCGGGAGCTCCTACAATGAGCAGTTCTTC
-	TRBV7-9	15	TRBJ2-7	-	CASSFILTRAYEQYF	TGTGCCAGCAGCTTCATACTCACCCGTGCCTACGAGCAGTACTTC
TRBD2	TRBV27	16	TRBJ2-3	once	CASSWSSGGPTDTQYF	TGTGCCAGCAGTTGGTCAAGCGGGGGGCCCACAGATACGCAGTATTTT
TRBD1	TRBV29-1	12	TRBJ1-1	-	CSANLPDRGAFF	TGCAGCGCCAACTTACCGGACAGGGGAGCTTTCTTT
TRBD1	TRBV7-9	13	TRBJ2-7	-	CASSLGFSGQANF	TGTGCCAGCAGCTTAGGGTTCTCAGGACAGGCTAACTTC
TRBD2	TRBV7-2	17	TRBJ2-1	-	CASSLGASGVTYNEQFF	TGTGCCAGCAGCTTAGGTGCTAGCGGGGTGACCTACAATGAGCAGTTCTTC
-	TRBV30	16	TRBJ2-1	-	CAWSVGAGVPRGVQFF	TGTGCCTGGAGTGTAGGGGCGGGAGTCCCGAGGGGGGTGCAGTTCTTC
-	TRBV7-8	17	TRBJ1-1	-	CASSSLLGGAGNTEAFF	TGTGCCAGCAGCTCTCTCTTAGGGGGGGCGGGGAACACTGAAGCTTTCTTT
TRBD2	TRBV9	16	TRBJ2-1	-	CASSARLAGGYNEQFF	TGTGCCAGCAGCGCCCGCCTAGCGGGAGGTTATAATGAGCAGTTCTTC
-	TRBV9	16	TRBJ1-1	-	CASSGGAGQTNTEAFF	TGTGCCAGCAGCGGGGGAGCTGGACAGACTAACACTGAAGCTTTCTTT
-	TRBV7-2	12	TRBJ1-2	-	CASSTLTDGYTF	TGTGCCAGCAGCACCCTAACAGATGGCTACACCTTC
TRBD1	TRBV6-5	14	TRBJ1-2	few	CASRADRADWGYTF	TGTGCCAGCAGAGCCGACAGGGCTGATTGGGGCTACACCTTC
-	TRBV6-5	13	TRBJ1-5	once	CASSYLSGQPQHF	TGTGCCAGCAGTTACCTTTCCGGGCAGCCCCAGCATTTT
-	TRBV18	15	TRBJ2-7	-	CASSPPPDYSYEQYF	TGTGCCAGCTCACCCCCCCCGGACTACTCCTACGAGCAGTACTTC
-	TRBV11-3	13	TRBJ2-1	-	CASSSSMRNEQFF	TGTGCCAGCAGCTCATCTATGAGGAATGAGCAGTTCTTC
TRBD1	TRBV19	13	TRBJ2-3	-	CAAGRTGNRTQYF	TGTGCCGCCGGACGGACAGGGAACCGTACGCAGTATTTT
TRBD1	TRBV19	13	TRBJ2-2	-	CASRTGAIGELFF	TGTGCCAGCCGGACAGGGGCTATCGGGGAGCTGTTTTTT
TRBD1	TRBV7-2	15	TRBJ2-7	-	CASSAAVGQSYEQYF	TGTGCCAGCAGCGCAGCGGTGGGACAGTCCTACGAGCAGTACTTC
-	TRBV7-9	16	TRBJ1-3	-	CASSLAGAGSGNTIYF	TGTGCCAGCAGCTTAGCGGGAGCCGGCTCTGGAAACACCATATATTTT
-	TRBV5-1	15	TRBJ1-3	-	CASSLDRDSGNTIYF	TGCGCCAGCAGCTTGGACAGGGACTCTGGAAACACCATATATTTT
-	TRBV12-5	11	TRBJ1-5	-	CASALNQPQHF	TGTGCTAGTGCCTTAAATCAGCCCCAGCATTTT